This entry concerns a single T cell receptor (beta chain). This sample stems from a study of identical twins. Each cDNA held unique molecular identifiers, and template switching gave it a universal primer site. MiXCR, run by TCRdb on the 5' RACE reads, gives a single entry per CDR3 protein. The repertoire holds roughly 1,500,000 distinct CDR3 sequences, with under 35% as singletons. This CDR3 has 14 residues. Looked up from germline, CDR1 is MNHNS and CDR2 is SASEGT. After removal of 6 bases from V and 6 bases from J, the junction contained 8 bases not matched to a gene. Sequencing used cord blood. J is TRBJ2-7 and V is TRBV6-1, with TRBD1 identical over 10 bases. The clonotype comes from a newborn girl in good health. CDR3 DNA sequence: TGTGCCAGCAGCCGGGACAGGGGATATAGCGAGCAGTACTTC. Translating it yields CASSRDRGYSEQYF.